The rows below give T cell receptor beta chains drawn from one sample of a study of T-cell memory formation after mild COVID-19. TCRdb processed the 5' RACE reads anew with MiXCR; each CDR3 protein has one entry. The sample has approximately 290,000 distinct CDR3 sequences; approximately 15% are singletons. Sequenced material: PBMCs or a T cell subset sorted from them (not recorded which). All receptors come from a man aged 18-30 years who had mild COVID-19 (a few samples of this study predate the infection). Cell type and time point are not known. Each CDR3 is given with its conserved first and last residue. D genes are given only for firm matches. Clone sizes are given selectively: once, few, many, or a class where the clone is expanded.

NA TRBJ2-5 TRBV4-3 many CASSQGASETQYF TGCGCCAGCAGCCAAGGTGCTTCGGAGACCCAGTACTTC
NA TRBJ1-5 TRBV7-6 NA CASSLQSDQPQHF TGTGCCAGCAGCTTACAGAGCGATCAGCCCCAGCATTTT
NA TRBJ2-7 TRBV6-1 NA CASSAPGGRNEQYF TGTGCCAGCAGTGCCCCCGGGGGCAGGAACGAGCAGTACTTC
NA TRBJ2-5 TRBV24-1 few CATSEGTEETQYF TGTGCCACCAGTGAGGGGACGGAAGAGACCCAGTACTTC
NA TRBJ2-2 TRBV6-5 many CASSYGPGELFF TGTGCCAGCAGCTACGGTCCCGGGGAGCTGTTTTTT
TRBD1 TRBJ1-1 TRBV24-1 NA CATSAQGAQFTEAFF TGTGCCACCAGTGCCCAGGGGGCTCAATTCACTGAAGCTTTCTTT
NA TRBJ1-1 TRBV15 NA CATSRDGGRNTEAFF TGTGCCACCAGCAGAGATGGAGGACGGAACACTGAAGCTTTCTTT
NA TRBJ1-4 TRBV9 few CASSVASTLREKLFF TGTGCCAGCAGCGTAGCGTCAACTCTGAGGGAAAAACTGTTTTTT
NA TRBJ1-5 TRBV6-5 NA CASSPRMGSYSNQPQHF TGTGCCAGCAGTCCCCGGATGGGGAGCTATAGCAATCAGCCCCAGCATTTT
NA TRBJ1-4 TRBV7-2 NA CASSLPNPGGASNEKLFF TGTGCCAGCAGCTTACCGAACCCCGGGGGGGCATCTAATGAAAAACTGTTTTTT
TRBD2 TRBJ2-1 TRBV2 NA CASSKGGSSYNEQFF TGTGCCAGCAGTAAAGGCGGGAGCTCCTACAATGAGCAGTTCTTC
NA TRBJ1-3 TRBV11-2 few CASSIARSGNTIYF TGTGCCAGCAGCATAGCCAGATCTGGAAACACCATATATTTT
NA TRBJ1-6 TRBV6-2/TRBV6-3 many CASSYVGSPLHF TGTGCCAGCAGTTACGTCGGTTCACCCCTCCACTTT
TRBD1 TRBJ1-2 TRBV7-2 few CASSQRTGGVFYGYTF TGTGCCAGCAGCCAAAGGACAGGGGGCGTCTTCTATGGCTACACCTTC
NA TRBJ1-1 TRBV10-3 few CAISVTDGTEAFF TGTGCCATCAGTGTGACAGATGGGACTGAAGCTTTCTTT
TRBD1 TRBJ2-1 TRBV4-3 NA CASSQADRDPQFF TGCGCCAGCAGCCAGGCCGACAGGGACCCTCAGTTCTTC
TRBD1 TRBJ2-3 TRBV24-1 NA CATSDRQGSSHTDTQYF TGTGCCACCAGTGATCGACAGGGATCATCCCACACAGATACGCAGTATTTT
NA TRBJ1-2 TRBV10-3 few CAISESTEYGYTF TGTGCCATCAGTGAGTCTACAGAATATGGCTACACCTTC
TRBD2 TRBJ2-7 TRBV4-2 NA CASSQDGTSLYEQYF TGTGCCAGCAGCCAAGATGGGACTAGCCTCTACGAGCAGTACTTC
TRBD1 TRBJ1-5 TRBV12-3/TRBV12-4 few CASSGQGSSNQPQHF TGTGCCAGCAGTGGACAGGGATCGAGCAATCAGCCCCAGCATTTT
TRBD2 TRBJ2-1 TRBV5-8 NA CASSGAGHNEQFF TGTGCCAGCAGCGGAGCGGGACACAATGAGCAGTTCTTC
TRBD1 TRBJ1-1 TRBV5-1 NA CASSHSSSGGTEAFF TGCGCCAGCAGCCACTCCTCCTCAGGGGGCACTGAAGCTTTCTTT
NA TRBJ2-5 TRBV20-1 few CSASGTEETQYF TGCAGTGCTTCGGGGACGGAAGAGACCCAGTACTTC
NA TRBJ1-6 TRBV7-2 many CASSLTTAPPLHF TGTGCCAGCAGCTTAACAACCGCCCCACCCCTCCACTTT
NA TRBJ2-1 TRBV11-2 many CASSFVNNEQFF TGTGCCAGCAGCTTCGTTAACAATGAGCAGTTCTTC
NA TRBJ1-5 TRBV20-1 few CSARDRGAGGNQPQHF TGCAGTGCTAGAGACCGGGGGGCCGGGGGCAATCAGCCCCAGCATTTT
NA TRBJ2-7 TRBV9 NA CASSGRDTYEQYF TGTGCCAGCAGCGGCAGGGATACCTACGAGCAGTACTTC
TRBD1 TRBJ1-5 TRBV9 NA CASSAGGTVWEPQHF TGTGCCAGCAGCGCAGGCGGGACAGTATGGGAGCCCCAGCATTTT
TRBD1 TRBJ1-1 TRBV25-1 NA CASGQGAWTEAFF TGTGCCAGCGGACAGGGGGCTTGGACTGAAGCTTTCTTT
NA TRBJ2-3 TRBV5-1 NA CASSPWLASTDTQYF TGCGCCAGCAGCCCGTGGCTAGCAAGCACAGATACGCAGTATTTT
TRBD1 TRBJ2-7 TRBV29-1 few CSVESGQGYEQYF TGCAGCGTTGAATCAGGACAGGGGTACGAGCAGTACTTC
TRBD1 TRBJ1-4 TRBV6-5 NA CASASGTGSNEKLFF TGTGCCAGCGCCTCCGGGACAGGGTCTAATGAAAAACTGTTTTTT
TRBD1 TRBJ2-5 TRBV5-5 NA CASSLVRGLGETQYF TGTGCCAGCAGCTTGGTCAGGGGGCTCGGAGAGACCCAGTACTTC
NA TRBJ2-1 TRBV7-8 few CASSPRENEQFF TGTGCCAGCAGCCCCCGTGAGAATGAGCAGTTCTTC
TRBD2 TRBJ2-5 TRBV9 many CASSVTSGGWETQYF TGTGCCAGCAGCGTTACTAGCGGGGGATGGGAGACCCAGTACTTC
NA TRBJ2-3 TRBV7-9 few CASTSYDAPGPTRPDTQYF TGTGCCAGCACCTCCTACGACGCACCGGGTCCAACGCGCCCAGATACGCAGTATTTT
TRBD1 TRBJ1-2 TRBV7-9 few CASSPYKQGVYGYTF TGTGCCAGCAGCCCATATAAACAGGGGGTCTATGGCTACACCTTC
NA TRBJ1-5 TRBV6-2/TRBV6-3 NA CASGEKQPQHF TGTGCCTCCGGGGAGAAACAGCCCCAGCATTTT
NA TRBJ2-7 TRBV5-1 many CASSSLSSYEQYF TGCGCCAGCAGCTCCCTCTCATCCTACGAGCAGTACTTC
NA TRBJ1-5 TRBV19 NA CASHKAGGSGNQPQHF TGTGCCAGTCACAAGGCGGGGGGATCGGGCAATCAGCCCCAGCATTTT
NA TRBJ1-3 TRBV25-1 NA CASSLSGIGNTIYF TGTGCCAGCAGCCTATCGGGTATTGGAAACACCATATATTTT
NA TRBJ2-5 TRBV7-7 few CASSLARPGQETQYF TGTGCTAGCAGCTTAGCGCGGCCAGGGCAAGAGACCCAGTACTTC
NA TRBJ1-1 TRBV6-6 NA CASSYFHGQYTEAFF TGTGCCAGCAGTTACTTTCACGGACAGTACACTGAAGCTTTCTTT